This T cell receptor beta chain was identified in a study of T-cell memory formation after mild COVID-19 (dated by TCRdb to about 2021). The study in broad terms: Most TCR sequence clusters were specific to one of the two donors. In a couple of donors, T-cell clones that expanded and contracted after mild COVID-19 were tracked by sequencing TCRalpha and TCRbeta repertoires over time. Two young, previously healthy adult volunteers made up the cohort, one male and one female. What the research found in general, with its limitations: Clones that contracted from day 15 to 85 showed balanced CD4/CD8 phenotypes, whereas a second wave of clones that expanded from day 15 to 37 leaned towards CD4+. SARS-CoV-2 specificity of the second-wave clones peaking on day 37 was not confirmed. Some responding clones were detected in pre-infection memory, suggesting pre-existing cross-reactive memory T cells joined the SARS-CoV-2 response. Contracting CD4+ clones turned up mainly in the CM and EM memory subsets, whereas EMRA was where CD8+ clones were enriched. Only a couple of mild cases were covered in the study, and larger cohorts including severe cases with pre-infection samples were considered necessary.

Ficoll-Paque density gradient centrifugation was used to isolate PBMCs. TCRdb lists the instrument as Illumina NovaSeq 6000. Using 5'RACE with constant-segment primers, TCRalpha and TCRbeta cDNA libraries were constructed, with sample barcodes and unique molecular identifiers added in the process. RNA was extracted from every sample with Trizol reagent. The libraries were amplified in two PCR steps, and the second step added a second sample barcode and Illumina TruSeq adapters. Sequencing of the libraries was done on an Illumina NovaSeq, producing 2 x 150 bp paired-end reads. As for the original processing: Reads were demultiplexed and collapsed into UMI-guided consensus sequences with migec v1.2.7. With mixcr v2.1.11, UMI consensuses were aligned to TRA and TRB V and J templates and assembled into clonotypes. Expanded or contracted clonotypes were those called significant by both edgeR and NoisET, with noise models trained on biological replicates. For edgeR calls, the cutoffs were a false discovery rate-adjusted p below 0.01 and a log2 fold-change threshold of 1. As an exploratory analysis of dynamics, PCA with hierarchical clustering was applied to max-normalized trajectories of the 1000 most abundant clonotypes. Each responding clone was given a CD4 or CD8 phenotype based on the CD4+ and CD8+ repertoires, which had been sequenced separately. TCRdb took the public reads, trimmed them with fastp at Q25, ran MiXCR for clone calling and kept in-frame beta chains. Merged by CDR3 protein, the rows form single entries marked with the most common genes and DNA. TCRdb's processing, not the authors' own work, is the source of the V and J calls. The sample table lists fewer than 600,000 distinct CDR3 sequences, about 20% of them with a count of one. The ten biggest clones cover roughly 8.3% of the sample.

V is reduced by 0 bases and J by 2 bases, leaving a spacing of 8 bases between them. Measured from the cysteine to the phenylalanine, the CDR3 is 13 residues long. Only CDR3 DNA is held: 39 bases, read in frame from base 1. From the germline V gene (reference sequence), CDR1 is GTSNPN and CDR2 is SVGIG. This clonotype has only one observation. Its antigen has not been determined. No per-base quality is available; no much larger clone lies one base away. The clonotype comes from an adult woman who had mild COVID-19 (a few samples of this study predate the infection). The sample titles of this study are shuffled in the database, so cell type and time point are left out; the donor was told from shared clones. Specimen: PBMCs or a T cell subset sorted from them (not recorded which). In this chain, TRBV30 is recombined with TRBJ2-7; perhaps TRBD2 is the D gene, with 6 bases matching. The bases read TGTGCCTGGAGTGTCGGAGGGGCCTACGAGCAGTACTTC. Its coded protein is CAWSVGGAYEQYF.